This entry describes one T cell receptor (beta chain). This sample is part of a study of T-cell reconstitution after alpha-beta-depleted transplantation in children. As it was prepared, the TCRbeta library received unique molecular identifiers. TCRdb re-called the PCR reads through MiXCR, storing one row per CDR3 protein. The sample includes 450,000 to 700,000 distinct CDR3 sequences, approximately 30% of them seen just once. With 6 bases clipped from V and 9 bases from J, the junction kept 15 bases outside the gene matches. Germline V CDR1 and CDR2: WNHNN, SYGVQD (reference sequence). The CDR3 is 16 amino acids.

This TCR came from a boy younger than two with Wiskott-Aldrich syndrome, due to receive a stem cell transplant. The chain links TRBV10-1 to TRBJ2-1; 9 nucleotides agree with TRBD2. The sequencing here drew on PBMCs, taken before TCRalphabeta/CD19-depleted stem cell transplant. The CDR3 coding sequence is TGCGCCAGCAGAACTCAGGCGGGAGGGCCTTTTTGTGAGCAGTTCTTC. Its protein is CASRTQAGGPFCEQFF.